This paragraph reports one T cell receptor (beta chain). Antigen: not known. This sample was taken from a study of graft-versus-host responses after intestinal transplantation. Study-level information: Recipients underwent multivisceral, liver-intestinal, or isolated intestinal transplants. Study-level findings and limits: GvH clones appeared in recipient marrow, some first in ileum or blood.

Some clones are missing from TCRdb's copy, which holds only in-frame ones; the method was immunoSEQ multiplex PCR. The sample lists roughly 10,000 clones, 94% occurring once. This CDR3 is 17 amino acids long. With 1 base removed from V and 6 bases from J, the gap between germline ends came to 19 bases. The V gene's germline CDR1 is MGHRA and CDR2 YSYEKL. This material consisted of PBMCs, taken 8 days after intestinal transplant. The origin of this receptor is a human patient who received an intestinal transplant, so some T cells may come from the graft donor. The V call is TRBV4-1, the J call TRBJ2-4; D perhaps matches TRBD2 (5 bases). Written as DNA, the CDR3 is TGCGCCAGCAGCCAAGGACCCTTGGCGGGTCGCGGAAACATTCAGTACTTC. Translating it yields CASSQGPLAGRGNIQYF.